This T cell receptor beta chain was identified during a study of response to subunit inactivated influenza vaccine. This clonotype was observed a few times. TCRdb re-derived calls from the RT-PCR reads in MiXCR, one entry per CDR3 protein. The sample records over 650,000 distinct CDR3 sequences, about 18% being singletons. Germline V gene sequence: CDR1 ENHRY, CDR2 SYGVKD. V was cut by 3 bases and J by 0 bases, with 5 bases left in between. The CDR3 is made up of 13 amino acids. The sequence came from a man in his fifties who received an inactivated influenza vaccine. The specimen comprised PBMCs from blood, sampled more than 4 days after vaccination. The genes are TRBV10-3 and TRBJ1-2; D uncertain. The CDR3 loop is CAISDRANYGYTF. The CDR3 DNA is TGTGCCATCAGTGATCGTGCTAACTATGGCTACACCTTC.